This T cell receptor (beta chain) was retrieved from a study of blood T cell repertoires in COVID-19. The germline V gene has CDR1 MGHRA and CDR2 YSYEKL. Deletions cut 4 bases from V and 4 bases from J, with 17 bases between. The CDR3 is 16 residues long. Clones were sequenced by immunoSEQ multiplex PCR, and TCRdb holds only the in-frame ones, with some missing. The sample yields fewer than 350,000 clones, about 86% seen once. Sequenced input: peripheral blood. This chain connects TRBV4-1 to TRBJ1-5; D remains ambiguous. This TCR derives from a woman aged 25 to 45 who had recovered from COVID-19. CDR3 loop: CASSPSGTFENQPQHF. Here the CDR3 DNA reads TGCGCCAGCAGCCCCTCGGGTACGTTTGAAAATCAGCCCCAGCATTTT.